The 5 T cell receptor beta chains below all came from one sample that was sequenced in a study of T cells in Graves' hyperthyroidism and ophthalmopathy. TCR beta CDR3 regions were amplified from RNA transcripts. First-round RT-PCR targeting the TCR CDR3 was performed with the HTBI primer set. MiXCR, applied by TCRdb to the multiplex PCR reads, yields one record per CDR3 protein. Counted here are some 440,000 distinct CDR3 sequences, 15% to 18% occurring once; the ten biggest clones make up roughly 8%. The source material was blood. The receptor set was obtained from a woman between 18 and 30 years old with Graves' hyperthyroidism.

There are many counts of this clonotype. The V call is TRBV6-5, the J call TRBJ1-1, with D possibly matching TRBD1 (6 bases). Germline V gives CDR1 MNHEY, CDR2 SVGAGI. CDR3 size: 15 residues. V was shortened by 2 bases and J by 4 bases, with 14 bases between the two germline ends. The CDR3 DNA reads TGTGCCAGCAGTTACCGGGGGGCACTGCCCACTGAAGCTTTCTTT. Translation gives CASSYRGALPTEAFF.

This clonotype was observed at least ten times. The chain joins TRBV12-3 or TRBV12-4 to TRBJ2-1; D tentatively fits TRBD1 or TRBD2 (5 bases each). Trimming shortened V by 7 bases and J by 4 bases, and 14 bases separated the two germline ends. The CDR3 contains 14 residues. This chain's CDR3 is CASTPEGRYNEQFF. CDR3 nucleotide sequence: TGTGCCAGCACCCCAGAGGGGAGATACAATGAGCAGTTCTTC.

This clonotype showed up just a few times. The V call is TRBV5-1, the J call TRBJ2-1; D is uncertain. Germline CDR1 is SGHRS and CDR2 is YFSETQ. V shed 2 bases and J shed 5 bases, with 8 bases lying between them. The CDR3 loop spans 13 amino acids. CDR3 region: CASSFGGHNEQFF. The CDR3 nucleotides read TGCGCCAGCAGCTTTGGCGGCCACAATGAGCAGTTCTTC.

The chain carries TRBV20-1 and TRBJ2-1; D gene ambiguous. The CDR3 covers 13 residues. Trimming removed 6 bases at V and 6 bases at J, with 15 bases between. Germline V lookup: CDR1 DFQATT, CDR2 SNEGSKA (reference sequence). The CDR3, as DNA: TGCAGTGCCCTACTGACCGGGTCCAATGAGCAGTTCTTC. Amino acid sequence: CSALLTGSNEQFF.

The chain couples TRBV19 to TRBJ1-6; 7 bases are shared with TRBD1. This CDR3 contains 14 residues. CDR1 LNHDA and CDR2 SQIVND come from the germline V gene (reference sequence). V gave up 10 bases and J gave up 9 bases; unmatched junction bases: 12. For the CDR3, the DNA is TGTGCCACCGCCGGGGACAGCCGATTTTCACCCCTCCACTTT. Translated, it gives CATAGDSRFSPLHF.